The 29 T cell receptor beta chains reported below all come from one sample, sequenced in a study of blood T cell repertoires in COVID-19. This table comes from immunoSEQ multiplex PCR, and its TCRdb copy is limited to in-frame clones, with some not included. This sample has 200,000 or so clones, with 85% to 90% found just once. The sample consisted of PBMCs or T cells enriched from blood (not recorded which). These receptors came from a woman younger than 30 in a cohort exposed to, infected with or recovered from COVID-19 (not recorded which).

The chain employs TRBV5-1 and TRBJ2-5; 11 bases line up with TRBD2. This CDR3 is 17 amino acids long. V lost 0 bases to trimming and J lost 4 bases; unmatched junction nucleotides: 8. Germline-derived CDR1 and CDR2 are SGHRS and YFSETQ. The CDR3 reads CASSLVTSGRMAETQYF. CDR3 bases: TGCGCCAGCAGCTTGGTAACTAGCGGGAGAATGGCAGAGACCCAGTACTTC. Full variable domain (outside the CDR3, taken from reference TRBV5-1 and TRBJ2-5): KAGVTQTPRYLIKTRGQQVTLSCSPISGHRSVSWYQQTPGQGLQFLFEYFSETQRNKGNFPGRFSGRQFSNSRSEMNVSTLELGDSALYLCASSLVTSGRMAETQYFGPGTRLLVL.

The J gene is TRBJ2-5, the V gene TRBV6-2 or TRBV6-3; possibly TRBD2 for D (7 bases). This CDR3 contains 17 residues. V lost 2 bases and J 1 base, leaving 17 bases between the germline ends. Germline lookup yields CDR1 MNHEY and CDR2 SVGEGT. The CDR3 here is CASSYATGGGLQETQYF. CDR3 nucleotide sequence: TGTGCCAGCAGTTACGCAACAGGCGGGGGCCTCCAAGAGACCCAGTACTTC.

The CDR3 sequence: CASSETGGIHDEQFF. In DNA form, the CDR3 reads TGTGCCAGCAGTGAAACAGGGGGCATTCACGATGAGCAGTTCTTC. This chain links TRBV28 with TRBJ2-1; 9 bases fit TRBD1. This CDR3 is 15 amino acids long. J was trimmed by 8 bases and V by 5 bases; bases with no gene match: 10. The V gene's germline CDR1 is MDHEN and CDR2 SYDVKM.

CDR3 nucleotide sequence: TGTGCCAGCAGTTACTCAGGGACTAGTACCAATGAGCAGTTCTTC. Its translation: CASSYSGTSTNEQFF. The J gene is TRBJ2-1, the V gene TRBV6-5; 8 nucleotides line up with TRBD2. The J segment lost 6 bases and the V segment lost 0 bases, leaving 4 bases of the junction unmatched. The V gene's germline CDR1 is MNHEY and CDR2 SVGAGI. The CDR3 extends over 15 amino acids.

V gene TRBV2 combines with J gene TRBJ2-3; TRBD2 might be the D (6 bases). Germline CDR1 is SNHLY and CDR2 is FYNNEI. Between the trimmed V and J ends, which lost 8 bases and 5 bases, there was a span of 17 bases. There are 14 residues in the CDR3. CDR3 region: CASGQASGEDTQYF. CDR3 bases: TGTGCCAGCGGGCAGGCGTCGGGGGAAGATACGCAGTATTTT.

The rearrangement uses TRBV28 and TRBJ2-5; TRBD1 agrees at 9 bases. This CDR3 is built from 12 residues. Losses at the gene ends were 8 bases for V and 4 bases for J; bases not matched to a gene: 2. Germline CDR1 is MDHEN and CDR2 is SYDVKM. CDR3 in amino acids: CASQGQGETQYF. In DNA, the CDR3 is TGTGCCAGCCAGGGACAGGGAGAGACCCAGTACTTC.

CDR3 protein: CASSSPETGGYEQYF. In DNA, the CDR3 is TGTGCCAGCAGTTCCCCCGAGACAGGGGGATACGAGCAGTACTTC. The chain has TRBV2 and TRBJ2-7, with 9 bases lining up with TRBD1. The CDR3 is 15 residues long. Trimming cost V 5 bases and J 4 bases; bases outside gene matches: 9. CDR1 and CDR2 (germline): SNHLY, FYNNEI.

The chain couples TRBV2 to TRBJ1-4, with 8 nucleotides matching TRBD1. Germline V gives CDR1 SNHLY, CDR2 FYNNEI. The CDR3 totals 14 residues. The ends lost 6 bases at V and 8 bases at J; junction bases unmatched: 8. The CDR3 loop is CASSASGGREKLFF. The DNA for the CDR3 is TGTGCCAGCAGCGCCTCAGGGGGCAGAGAAAAACTGTTTTTT.

As DNA, the CDR3 is TGTGCCAGCAGCTTAGCACAGGGGTTCAATGAAAAACTGTTTTTT. Translating gives CASSLAQGFNEKLFF. The rearrangement links TRBV11-3 to TRBJ1-4; TRBD1 matches at 7 bases. Per the germline V gene, CDR1 is SGHNT and CDR2 is YENEEA. The CDR3 spans 15 residues. V shed 1 base, J shed 5 bases, and the junction held 4 bases outside the gene matches. Full variable domain (outside the CDR3, taken from reference TRBV11-3 and TRBJ1-4): EAGVVQSPRYKIIEKKQPVAFWCNPISGHNTLYWYLQNLGQGPELLIRYENEEAVDDSQLPKDRFSAERLKGVDSTLKIQPAELGDSAVYLCASSLAQGFNEKLFFGSGTQLSVL.

There are a few counts of this clone. The chain uses TRBV12-5 and TRBJ1-1; 7 bases are a match to TRBD1. Germline values: CDR1 LGHNT, CDR2 FRNRAP. CDR3 length: 13 amino acids. V dropped 3 bases and J dropped 5; count of bases not matched to a gene: 3. The CDR3 protein is CASGFRQGTEAFF. Written as DNA, the CDR3 is TGTGCTAGTGGTTTTCGACAGGGTACTGAAGCTTTCTTT.

J is TRBJ1-2 and V is TRBV4-2; 10 bases map to TRBD1. Germline loops: CDR1 LGHNA, CDR2 YNFKEQ. The CDR3 has 17 residues. V lost 0 bases and J lost 6; bases outside the gene matches: 10. The CDR3 spells CASSQDLDGQGGDGYTF. Here the CDR3 DNA reads TGTGCCAGCAGCCAAGATCTGGATGGACAGGGGGGGGATGGCTACACCTTC.

V gene TRBV6-6 combines with J gene TRBJ1-1; TRBD1 aligns across 9 bases. There are 15 residues in the CDR3. CDR1 and CDR2 from the germline V gene are MNHNY and SVGAGI (reference sequence). The trim removed 6 bases at V and 5 bases at J, leaving 10 bases unmatched. CDR3: CASRRTGASYTEAFF. The CDR3 DNA reads TGTGCCAGCAGACGGACAGGGGCCAGTTATACTGAAGCTTTCTTT.

This chain connects TRBV28 to TRBJ2-7, with no clear D. The germline V and J ends were trimmed by 4 bases and 1 base, with 11 bases remaining between them. This CDR3 region has 14 residues. Germline V gene data show CDR1 as MDHEN and CDR2 as SYDVKM. The CDR3 DNA follows: TGTGCCAGCAGTTCCCACATCCCATCCTACGAGCAGTACTTC. This codes for CASSSHIPSYEQYF.

This clone was seen once. The CDR3 DNA is TGTGCCAGCAGTCCTGGACAGGGGGCTGAAAAACTGTTTTTT. Translating gives CASSPGQGAEKLFF. The V call is TRBV28, the J call TRBJ1-4; 11 positions agree with TRBD1. With V trimmed by 5 bases and J by 7 bases, 3 bases remained unmatched. Per germline, CDR1 MDHEN and CDR2 SYDVKM. The CDR3 is 14 amino acids.

This clone turned up a few times. CDR3 nucleotides: TGCGCCAGCAGCTCGACAGGGGCGGATGGCCAGCCCCAGCATTTT. It specifies CASSSTGADGQPQHF. This chain joins TRBV5-1 and TRBJ1-5; TRBD1 matches 8 bases. The germline gives CDR1 SGHRS, CDR2 YFSETQ. The CDR3 consists of 15 residues. Losses at the gene ends were 3 bases for V and 7 bases for J; bases not matched to a gene: 9.

A few counts support this clone. The genes are TRBV7-9 and TRBJ2-5; 13 bases are shared with TRBD2. CDR3 length: 18 amino acids. The V and J ends lost 1 base and 3 bases, in that order; junction bases with no gene match: 8. Per the germline V gene, CDR1 is SEHNR and CDR2 is FQNEAQ (reference sequence). As DNA, the CDR3 is TGTGCCAGCAGCTTAGTCCGCGGGACTAGCGGGAACGAAGAGACCCAGTACTTC. It yields the protein CASSLVRGTSGNEETQYF.

Only one count was recorded for this clone. J is TRBJ1-1 and V is TRBV19; D gene uncertain. This CDR3 comprises 15 residues. The germline V and J ends were trimmed by 5 bases and 0 bases, with 13 bases remaining between them. Germline V lookup: CDR1 LNHDA, CDR2 SQIVND (reference sequence). CDR3: CASSPGLGMNTEAFF. The CDR3 DNA sequence: TGTGCCAGTAGTCCAGGACTTGGGATGAACACTGAAGCTTTCTTT.

This chain links TRBV4-2 with TRBJ1-5; D is unclear. Germline CDR1 is LGHNA and CDR2 is YNFKEQ. CDR3 length: 14 residues. Trimming removed 1 base at V and 5 bases at J, with 9 bases between. CDR3 loop: CASSQVSAYQPQHF. CDR3 nucleotide sequence: TGTGCCAGCAGCCAAGTTAGTGCGTATCAGCCCCAGCATTTT.

This chain joins TRBV9 and TRBJ1-1; D not certain. CDR1 and CDR2 (germline): SGDLS, YYNGEE. The CDR3 consists of 13 residues. Trimming took 4 bases from V and 0 from J, leaving 7 bases between them. For the CDR3, the DNA is TGTGCCAGCAGCCCCCACATGAACACTGAAGCTTTCTTT. Translation: CASSPHMNTEAFF. The full variable domain, completed using reference TRBV9 and TRBJ1-1, is DSGVTQTPKHLITATGQRVTLRCSPRSGDLSVYWYQQSLDQGLQFLIQYYNGEERAKGNILERFSAQQFPDLHSELNLSSLELGDSALYFCASSPHMNTEAFFGQGTRLTVV.

This sequence joins TRBV14 and TRBJ2-7; 11 nucleotides align to TRBD2. Germline loops: CDR1 SGHDN, CDR2 FVKESK. V was pared by 4 bases and J by 3 bases, with 14 bases of the junction left unmatched. The CDR3 has 18 residues. CDR3 nucleotide sequence: TGTGCCAGCAGCCCCCCCAGGACTAGCGGGCCTCGGATCTACGAGCAGTACTTC. Its translation: CASSPPRTSGPRIYEQYF.

V gene TRBV14 combines with J gene TRBJ1-3; D is possibly TRBD1 (6 bases). The CDR3 consists of 14 residues. The V and J ends lost 4 bases and 4 bases respectively, with 11 bases between them. The germline gives CDR1 SGHDN, CDR2 FVKESK. CDR3 residues: CASSRSGVGNTIYF. In DNA form, the CDR3 reads TGTGCCAGCAGCCGGTCAGGGGTCGGAAACACCATATATTTT.

The sample holds one count of this clone. J is TRBJ1-5 and V is TRBV19; D uncertain. CDR3 length equals 17 residues. The germline V gene encodes CDR1 LNHDA and CDR2 SQIVND (reference sequence). Trimming took 3 bases from V and 2 from J, leaving 17 bases between them. The CDR3 DNA sequence: TGTGCCAGTAGTATTGCTTCCCTAGCGCCTGGCAATCAGCCCCAGCATTTT. Protein sequence: CASSIASLAPGNQPQHF.

This clone appeared once. Here the CDR3 DNA reads TGTGCCAGCAGTGTAAAGACTGACGATACGCAGTATTTT. Its protein product is CASSVKTDDTQYF. The V and J genes are TRBV2 and TRBJ2-3; D remains unclear. The V gene lost 4 bases and the J gene lost 6 bases, with 11 bases spanning the gap. Germline assignment: CDR1 SNHLY and CDR2 FYNNEI. This CDR3 comprises 13 residues.

A few counts support this clone. The V gene is TRBV6-5, the J gene TRBJ2-3; 7 nucleotides align to TRBD1. The CDR3 is made up of 14 amino acids. In germline, CDR1 is MNHEY, CDR2 SVGAGI. The J segment lost 6 bases and the V segment lost 2 bases, leaving 5 bases of the junction unmatched. CDR3 sequence reads: CASSYEGAGDTQYF. The CDR3 DNA follows: TGTGCCAGCAGTTACGAGGGGGCCGGGGATACGCAGTATTTT.

The chain employs TRBV5-1 and TRBJ1-6, with 8 nucleotides matching TRBD1. The germline gives CDR1 SGHRS, CDR2 YFSETQ. The CDR3 is 14 residues long. V was clipped by 4 bases and J by 7 bases; unmatched bases: 4. The CDR3 nucleotides read TGCGCCAGCAGCCCGGGACAGGAGAATTCACCCCTCCACTTT. The encoded protein is CASSPGQENSPLHF.

V is TRBV9 and J is TRBJ1-2, with TRBD1 identical over 8 bases. The germline V gene has CDR1 SGDLS and CDR2 YYNGEE. The CDR3 has 17 amino acids. V was pared by 0 bases and J by 6 bases, with 13 bases of the junction left unmatched. The CDR3 is CASSVDAGRGRINGYTF. The CDR3 DNA reads TGTGCCAGCAGCGTAGACGCTGGCAGGGGGCGTATTAATGGCTACACCTTC.

The chain has TRBV28 and TRBJ1-1; weak D call: TRBD1 (5 bases). This CDR3 comprises 17 residues. The V end was cut by 5 bases, the J end by 0 bases, with 19 bases between. Germline CDR1 MDHEN, CDR2 SYDVKM. CDR3 residues: CASSLTTRQLMNTEAFF. CDR3 sequence (DNA): TGTGCCAGCAGTCTTACGACCCGACAGTTAATGAACACTGAAGCTTTCTTT. The whole variable domain, filled in from reference TRBV28 and TRBJ1-1, reads DVKVTQSSRYLVKRTGEKVFLECVQDMDHENMFWYRQDPGLGLRLIYFSYDVKMKEKGDIPEGYSVSREKKERFSLILESASTNQTSMYLCASSLTTRQLMNTEAFFGQGTRLTVV.

This sequence joins TRBV4-1 and TRBJ2-1; 11 bases fit TRBD2. The CDR3 totals 16 residues. The germline CDR1 and CDR2 sequences are MGHRA and YSYEKL. Germline trimming cut 4 bases from V and 5 bases from J; bases unmatched to any gene: 7. CDR3 protein: CASSPITGLADNEQFF. CDR3 DNA sequence: TGCGCCAGCAGCCCTATTACGGGACTAGCGGACAATGAGCAGTTCTTC.

The V call is TRBV4-1, the J call TRBJ2-1; 7 positions agree with TRBD1. This CDR3 spans 16 amino acids. Germline V gene data show CDR1 as MGHRA and CDR2 as YSYEKL. After removal of 0 bases from V and 9 bases from J, the junction contained 11 bases not matched to a gene. This CDR3 reads CASSQDSTGPWGEQFF. DNA of the CDR3: TGCGCCAGCAGCCAAGACTCGACAGGGCCCTGGGGTGAGCAGTTCTTC.